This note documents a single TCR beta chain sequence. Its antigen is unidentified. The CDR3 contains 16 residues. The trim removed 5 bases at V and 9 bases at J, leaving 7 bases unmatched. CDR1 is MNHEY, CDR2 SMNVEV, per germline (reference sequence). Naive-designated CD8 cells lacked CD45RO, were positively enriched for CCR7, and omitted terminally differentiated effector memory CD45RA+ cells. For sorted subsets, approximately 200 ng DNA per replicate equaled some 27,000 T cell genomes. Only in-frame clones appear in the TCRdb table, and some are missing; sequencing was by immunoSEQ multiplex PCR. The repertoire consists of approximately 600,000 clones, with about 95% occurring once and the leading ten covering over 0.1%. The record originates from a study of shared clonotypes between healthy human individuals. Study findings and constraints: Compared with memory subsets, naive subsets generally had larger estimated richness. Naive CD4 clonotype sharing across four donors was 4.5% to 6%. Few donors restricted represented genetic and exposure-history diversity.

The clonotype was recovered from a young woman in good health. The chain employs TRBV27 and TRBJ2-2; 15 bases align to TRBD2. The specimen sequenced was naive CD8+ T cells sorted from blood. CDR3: CASSPGTSGRPRELFF. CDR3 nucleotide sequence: TGTGCCAGCAGTCCCGGGACTAGCGGGAGGCCCCGGGAGCTGTTTTTT.